This T cell receptor (beta chain) stems from a study of spatial heterogeneity in lung cancer. Study summary: After resection, follow-up PBMC samples were sequenced when available, at a median of roughly two years later. Raw reads showed each unique TCR and UMI combination turning up more than ten times on average.

Specified time point: blood at routine non-recurrence follow-up after resection. The authors sequenced whole RNA from tumor, nontumor lung or frozen PBMC without sorting. Every TCR cDNA molecule bore a unique molecular identifier. TCRdb called the 5' RACE reads again in MiXCR, with one record for every CDR3 protein. This sample has some 30,000 distinct CDR3 sequences; about 9.4% occur once, and the top ten carry 25% to 35%. This CDR3 spans 15 amino acids. The V gene's germline CDR1 is DFQATT and CDR2 SNEGSKA (reference sequence). After removal of 6 bases from V and 7 bases from J, the junction contained 12 bases not matched to a gene. This clonotype appeared many times.

The chain recombines TRBV20-1 with TRBJ2-4, with TRBD1 identical over 10 bases. The sample in question was PBMCs, obtained at follow-up. The sequence was collected from a female donor with early-stage non-small cell lung cancer. The CDR3 reads CSAHVSGTGANIQYF. DNA of the CDR3: TGCAGTGCCCACGTTTCCGGGACAGGGGCCAACATTCAGTACTTC.